A selection of T cell receptor beta chains follows, all from one sample in a study of post-analysis software for immune sequencing data. TCRdb re-derived calls from the PCR reads in MiXCR, one entry per CDR3 protein. The data show approximately 180,000 distinct CDR3 sequences, with roughly 30% seen just once and about 1.6% held by the top ten. Sequenced material: blood. The receptors here all came from a girl aged 10 to 17 with multiple sclerosis. CDR3s include the opening cysteine and the closing phenylalanine or tryptophan. Each record gives: CDR3 protein, D gene, V gene, J gene. The D gene is left open where the match is weak.

CDR3aa: CSVEDGSESYEQYF
d_gene: NA
v_gene: TRBV29-1
j_gene: TRBJ2-7

CDR3aa: CASRTGTGAFNQPQHF
d_gene: TRBD1
v_gene: TRBV12-3/TRBV12-4
j_gene: TRBJ1-5

CDR3aa: CASSVGGTSSYEQYF
d_gene: TRBD2
v_gene: TRBV5-1
j_gene: TRBJ2-7

CDR3aa: CASRQTGANDGYTF
d_gene: TRBD1
v_gene: TRBV4-1
j_gene: TRBJ1-2

CDR3aa: CASSCPGNYGYTF
d_gene: NA
v_gene: TRBV7-3
j_gene: TRBJ1-2

CDR3aa: CASSRSGTTTDTQYF
d_gene: TRBD2
v_gene: TRBV4-1
j_gene: TRBJ2-3

CDR3aa: CASSQTSAQETQYF
d_gene: TRBD2
v_gene: TRBV4-1
j_gene: TRBJ2-5

CDR3aa: CSTSGGGALTDTQYF
d_gene: NA
v_gene: TRBV29-1
j_gene: TRBJ2-3

CDR3aa: CSARSGSQGGTSYEQYF
d_gene: NA
v_gene: TRBV20-1
j_gene: TRBJ2-7

CDR3aa: CASSETTGTGQPQHF
d_gene: NA
v_gene: TRBV19
j_gene: TRBJ1-5

CDR3aa: CASSLQGDYGYTF
d_gene: TRBD1
v_gene: TRBV12-3/TRBV12-4
j_gene: TRBJ1-2

CDR3aa: CASSLVIDEQFF
d_gene: NA
v_gene: TRBV7-8
j_gene: TRBJ2-1

CDR3aa: CASSPPSTATDTQYF
d_gene: NA
v_gene: TRBV7-9
j_gene: TRBJ2-3

CDR3aa: CASSLSGSSYEQYF
d_gene: NA
v_gene: TRBV5-1
j_gene: TRBJ2-7

CDR3aa: CASSWDSRTDTQYF
d_gene: NA
v_gene: TRBV6-5
j_gene: TRBJ2-3

CDR3aa: CASSSDRFANEKLFF
d_gene: TRBD1
v_gene: TRBV7-2
j_gene: TRBJ1-4

CDR3aa: CGGSTGDETQYF
d_gene: TRBD1
v_gene: TRBV29-1
j_gene: TRBJ2-5

CDR3aa: CASRTGTSGSNEQFF
d_gene: TRBD2
v_gene: TRBV6-2/TRBV6-3
j_gene: TRBJ2-1

CDR3aa: CASRTGTALQETQYF
d_gene: TRBD1
v_gene: TRBV27
j_gene: TRBJ2-5

CDR3aa: CASSQGIGTVSNQPQHF
d_gene: TRBD1
v_gene: TRBV3-1
j_gene: TRBJ1-5

CDR3aa: CASSRGSQETQYF
d_gene: NA
v_gene: TRBV5-1
j_gene: TRBJ2-5

CDR3aa: CASSLIVGGPSSYNEQFF
d_gene: NA
v_gene: TRBV7-3
j_gene: TRBJ2-1

CDR3aa: CASLLNFASTDTQYF
d_gene: NA
v_gene: TRBV2
j_gene: TRBJ2-3

CDR3aa: CASSLRRDLAEEQYF
d_gene: NA
v_gene: TRBV7-8
j_gene: TRBJ2-7

CDR3aa: CASSPGRGGGYTF
d_gene: NA
v_gene: TRBV4-1
j_gene: TRBJ1-2

CDR3aa: CASSASWTGELFF
d_gene: NA
v_gene: TRBV7-8
j_gene: TRBJ2-2

CDR3aa: CAGSFTTAYGYTF
d_gene: NA
v_gene: TRBV7-3
j_gene: TRBJ1-2

CDR3aa: CAISEVAAEGEQFF
d_gene: NA
v_gene: TRBV10-3
j_gene: TRBJ2-1

CDR3aa: CASSRGTGGDGYTF
d_gene: TRBD1
v_gene: TRBV5-6
j_gene: TRBJ1-2

CDR3aa: CSARDRGKTQYF
d_gene: TRBD1
v_gene: TRBV20-1
j_gene: TRBJ2-5

CDR3aa: CASSLSSGRDRETQYF
d_gene: NA
v_gene: TRBV7-3
j_gene: TRBJ2-5

CDR3aa: CSAGERERGEQFF
d_gene: TRBD2
v_gene: TRBV20-1
j_gene: TRBJ2-1

CDR3aa: CASSPRLAGDVDTQYF
d_gene: TRBD2
v_gene: TRBV3-1
j_gene: TRBJ2-3

CDR3aa: CATLQGGRYGDTQYF
d_gene: NA
v_gene: TRBV15
j_gene: TRBJ2-3

CDR3aa: CASRLNGVSYEQYF
d_gene: NA
v_gene: TRBV19
j_gene: TRBJ2-7

CDR3aa: CASSLDREGTEAFF
d_gene: NA
v_gene: TRBV5-1
j_gene: TRBJ1-1

CDR3aa: CASSKRGTGGHNEQFF
d_gene: TRBD1
v_gene: TRBV6-5
j_gene: TRBJ2-1

CDR3aa: CASSLEAAGNSPLHF
d_gene: NA
v_gene: TRBV28
j_gene: TRBJ1-6

CDR3aa: CASSSGKSQQFF
d_gene: NA
v_gene: TRBV5-6
j_gene: TRBJ2-1

CDR3aa: CASSLSLTSTDTQYF
d_gene: NA
v_gene: TRBV7-2
j_gene: TRBJ2-3

CDR3aa: CASSLPGPYAYNEQFF
d_gene: NA
v_gene: TRBV5-1
j_gene: TRBJ2-1

CDR3aa: CASSPGQAYGYTF
d_gene: TRBD1
v_gene: TRBV7-9
j_gene: TRBJ1-2

CDR3aa: CASSLDPPYEQYF
d_gene: NA
v_gene: TRBV12-3/TRBV12-4
j_gene: TRBJ2-7

CDR3aa: CASSSPREGFYEQYF
d_gene: TRBD2
v_gene: TRBV5-4
j_gene: TRBJ2-7

CDR3aa: CASSFGLAGGGDTQYF
d_gene: TRBD2
v_gene: TRBV11-2
j_gene: TRBJ2-3

CDR3aa: CASLGSGIDEQYF
d_gene: NA
v_gene: TRBV27
j_gene: TRBJ2-7

CDR3aa: CSARDWEAEQETRYF
d_gene: NA
v_gene: TRBV20-1
j_gene: TRBJ2-5

CDR3aa: CSASLAGGGTDTQYF
d_gene: TRBD2
v_gene: TRBV20-1
j_gene: TRBJ2-3

CDR3aa: CASSLDGAAGAFF
d_gene: NA
v_gene: TRBV5-1
j_gene: TRBJ1-1

CDR3aa: CSASPLTGGGLEQYF
d_gene: TRBD1
v_gene: TRBV20-1
j_gene: TRBJ2-7

CDR3aa: CASRFLALAYNEQFF
d_gene: NA
v_gene: TRBV5-1
j_gene: TRBJ2-1

CDR3aa: CASSLLLVRGAGANVLTF
d_gene: NA
v_gene: TRBV5-1
j_gene: TRBJ2-6

CDR3aa: CASSSLGQGRGYSNQPQHF
d_gene: TRBD1
v_gene: TRBV6-2/TRBV6-3
j_gene: TRBJ1-5

CDR3aa: CSARGRGITDTQYF
d_gene: NA
v_gene: TRBV20-1
j_gene: TRBJ2-3